This T cell receptor beta chain was recorded in a study of T cells in Graves' hyperthyroidism and ophthalmopathy. Notes on the study in general: The model made its ophthalmopathy prediction, and onset followed a median roughly six months later. Most thyroid clonotypes expanded above 0.001 appeared in blood too.

As regards this clonotype: Antigen specificity is unknown.

Researchers amplified the TCR beta CDR3 regions from RNA transcripts. HTBI primers were employed in a first-round RT-PCR of the TCR CDR3. One entry per CDR3 protein, called by TCRdb with MiXCR from the multiplex PCR reads. The data contain hundreds of thousands of distinct CDR3 sequences, 45% of them singletons. The CDR3 covers 16 residues. The J segment lost 0 bases and the V segment lost 5 bases, leaving 6 bases of the junction unmatched. The germline V gene has CDR1 SEHNR and CDR2 FQNEAQ (reference sequence). The clonotype originates from an adult man with Graves' disease, either hyperthyroidism or ophthalmopathy (not recorded which). The J gene is TRBJ2-3, the V gene TRBV7-9, with 9 bases aligning to TRBD2. Sequenced: peripheral blood or thyroid tissue (not recorded which). In DNA, the CDR3 is TGTGCCAGCAGCATCCGACTAGCGGCTAGCACAGATACGCAGTATTTT. Translated, it gives CASSIRLAASTDTQYF.